A single T cell receptor (beta chain) is shown here with its context. Trimming pared 0 bases from V and 9 bases from J, leaving 13 bases between. Germline CDR1 is SGHTA and CDR2 is FQGNSA. This CDR3 has 14 residues. This record comes from a study of T cell responses to AZD1222 COVID-19 vaccine. Clones were read by immunoSEQ multiplex PCR, and TCRdb kept only the in-frame ones, dropping some. Here the sample spans some 84,000 clones, approximately 88% being singletons. V and J are TRBV7-2 and TRBJ2-3; D not resolved. The receptor's source is an adult in good health. The source material was peripheral blood, sampled on day 0 of AZD1222 vaccination. This CDR3 is CASSLALEPSTQYF. For the CDR3, the DNA is TGTGCCAGCAGCTTAGCTCTCGAGCCCAGCACGCAGTATTTT.